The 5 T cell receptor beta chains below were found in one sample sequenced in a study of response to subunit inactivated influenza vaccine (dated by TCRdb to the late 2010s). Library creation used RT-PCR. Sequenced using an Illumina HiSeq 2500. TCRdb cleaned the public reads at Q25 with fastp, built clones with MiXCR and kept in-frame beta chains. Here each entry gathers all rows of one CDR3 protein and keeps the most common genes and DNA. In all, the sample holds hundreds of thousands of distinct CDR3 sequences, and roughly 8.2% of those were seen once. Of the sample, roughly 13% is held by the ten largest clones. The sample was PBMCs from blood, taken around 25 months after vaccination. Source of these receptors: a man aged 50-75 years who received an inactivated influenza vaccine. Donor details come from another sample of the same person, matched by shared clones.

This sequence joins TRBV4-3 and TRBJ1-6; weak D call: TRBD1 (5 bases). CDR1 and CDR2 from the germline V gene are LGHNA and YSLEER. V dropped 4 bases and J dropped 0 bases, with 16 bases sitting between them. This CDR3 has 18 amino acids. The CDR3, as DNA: TGCGCCAGCAGCCCCACGAGGAGGGACTTCTCCTATAATTCACCCCTCCACTTT. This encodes CASSPTRRDFSYNSPLHF.

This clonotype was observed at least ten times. CDR3 DNA: TGCAGTGCTGAAGACAGAGGAGGTGAAAAACTGTTTTTT. Its translation: CSAEDRGGEKLFF. This rearrangement joins TRBV20-1 to TRBJ1-4; perhaps TRBD1 as D (5 bases). The CDR3 spans 13 residues. Germline V lookup: CDR1 DFQATT, CDR2 SNEGSKA (reference sequence). V was pared by 5 bases and J by 7 bases, with 14 bases between.

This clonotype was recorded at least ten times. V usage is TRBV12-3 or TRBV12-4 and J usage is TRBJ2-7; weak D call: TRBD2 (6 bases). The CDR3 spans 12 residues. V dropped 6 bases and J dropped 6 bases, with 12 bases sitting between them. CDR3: CASSQRGGEQYF. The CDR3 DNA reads TGTGCCAGCAGCCAAAGGGGAGGCGAGCAGTACTTC.

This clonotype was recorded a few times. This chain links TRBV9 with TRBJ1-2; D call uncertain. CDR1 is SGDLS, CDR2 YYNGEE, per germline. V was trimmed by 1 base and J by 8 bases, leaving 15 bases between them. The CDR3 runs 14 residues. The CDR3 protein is CASSVTDGLGGYTF. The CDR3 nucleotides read TGTGCCAGCAGCGTAACGGACGGCCTCGGGGGCTACACCTTC.

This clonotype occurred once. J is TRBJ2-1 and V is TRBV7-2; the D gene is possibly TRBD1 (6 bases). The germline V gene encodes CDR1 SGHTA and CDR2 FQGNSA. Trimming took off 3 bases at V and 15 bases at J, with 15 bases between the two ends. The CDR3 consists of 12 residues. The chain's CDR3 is CASSFLRDKGFF. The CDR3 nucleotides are TGTGCCAGCAGCTTTTTACGGGACAAGGGGTTCTTC.